A selection of T cell receptor beta chains follows, all from one sample in a study of T cells in localized non-small cell lung cancer. TCRdb's table, derived via immunoSEQ multiplex PCR, lists solely in-frame clones and lacks some. The sample yields approximately 34,000 clones, just over 90% seen once. The sequencing used peripheral blood, collected before any cancer treatment. These receptors came from a female donor aged 60 or older with stage I lung adenocarcinoma. The CDR3 runs from the conserved cysteine through the conserved F or W. A D gene is named only where the DNA matches it firmly. Clone size is shown for a subset of rows, as once, few, many or a class of expanded clone.

TRBV4-3	-	TRBJ2-5	TRBD1	TGCGCCAGCAGCCTTGGGACAGGGCTGGAGACCCAGTACTTC	CASSLGTGLETQYF
TRBV19	-	TRBJ1-6	-	TGTGCCAGTAGCGCCGCCAAGTCACCCCTCCACTTT	CASSAAKSPLHF
TRBV11-1	-	TRBJ2-7	-	TGTGCCAGCAGCTCGGATAGCCTCAGCTCCTACGAGCAGTACTTC	CASSSDSLSSYEQYF
TRBV5-4	-	TRBJ2-4	-	TGTGCCAGCAGCTTGGCAGGGGGGAAAAACATTCAGTACTTC	CASSLAGGKNIQYF
TRBV11-2	-	TRBJ2-7	-	TGTGCCAGCAGCCTCCTTTACGAGCAGTACTTC	CASSLLYEQYF
TRBV7-2	once	TRBJ2-5	-	TGTGCCAGCAGCTTGATAGAGACCCAGTACTTC	CASSLIETQYF
TRBV5-4	-	TRBJ1-2	TRBD1	TGTGCCAGCAGCGCCTCAGGGGGGGGCTATGGCTACACCTTC	CASSASGGGYGYTF
TRBV11-3	-	TRBJ2-7	-	TGTGCCAGCAGCTTGGAATTACCTTACGAGCAGTACTTC	CASSLELPYEQYF
TRBV2	-	TRBJ2-7	-	TGTGCCAGCAGTGAGGTCGACTACGAGCAGTACTTC	CASSEVDYEQYF
TRBV19	-	TRBJ2-1	TRBD2	TGTGCCAGTACCCTAACCGGACTAGCGGGAGAGGTAAGGTACAATGAGCAGTTCTTC	CASTLTGLAGEVRYNEQFF
TRBV5-1	-	TRBJ2-6	TRBD1	TGCGCCAGCAGCTTGAAGCCCGGGACAGCCAGCTCTGGGGCCAACGTCCTGACTTTC	CASSLKPGTASSGANVLTF
TRBV10-1	-	TRBJ1-2	-	TGCGCCAGCAGTAGGACCTGTGGCTACACCTTC	CASSRTCGYTF
TRBV18	-	TRBJ1-1	-	TGTGCCAGCTCACTAAGGATAAGGGCTGAAGCTTTCTTT	CASSLRIRAEAFF
TRBV10-3	-	TRBJ1-1	TRBD1	TGTGCCATCAGTGGGGAAGGGACAGGGAACGGTGAAGCTTTCTTT	CAISGEGTGNGEAFF
TRBV6-1	-	TRBJ1-1	-	TGTGCCAGCCACTTACAGGTGAACACTGAAGCTTTCTTT	CASHLQVNTEAFF
TRBV27	-	TRBJ1-1	-	TGTGCCAGCAGTCCCGGGGGTAGGGGCACTGAAGCTTTCTTT	CASSPGGRGTEAFF
TRBV28	-	TRBJ1-1	-	TGTGCCAGCAGTTTACCAGGCAGTATGAACACTGAAGCTTTCTTT	CASSLPGSMNTEAFF
TRBV7-2	-	TRBJ2-5	-	TGTGCCAGCAGCTTATTGGCAGGGAGGGAGACCCAGTACTTC	CASSLLAGRETQYF
TRBV6-1	-	TRBJ2-3	TRBD2	TGTGCCAGCAGTGCCAGACTAGCGGGGGGCCCAGATACGCAGTATTTT	CASSARLAGGPDTQYF
TRBV9	-	TRBJ1-1	-	TGTGCCAGCAGCGTAGTCATGAACACTGAAGCTTTCTTT	CASSVVMNTEAFF
TRBV7-3	-	TRBJ2-7	-	TGTGCCAGCAGCCCCGGGGGACAGCCCTCCCACGAGCAGTACTTC	CASSPGGQPSHEQYF
TRBV9	-	TRBJ1-1	-	TGTGCCAGTAGCACCACAGGGAACACTGAAGCTTTCTTT	CASSTTGNTEAFF
TRBV7-2	-	TRBJ2-7	TRBD2	TGTGCCAGCAGCCTCCAGCGGGGGCGCGAGCAGTACTTC	CASSLQRGREQYF
TRBV6-1	-	TRBJ1-1	-	TGTGCCAGCAGTGAGAGTCTAGTAGCGAACACTGAAGCTTTCTTT	CASSESLVANTEAFF
TRBV6-8	few	TRBJ2-6	-	TGTGCCACTCCGTGGGGGTTTAGCTCTGGGGCCAACGTCCTGACTTTC	CATPWGFSSGANVLTF
TRBV7-3	-	TRBJ2-1	-	TGTGCCAGCAGTCCGGCTTTTCTCGATGAGCAGTTCTTC	CASSPAFLDEQFF
TRBV27	-	TRBJ2-5	TRBD2	TGTGCCAGCAGTTTGGGCGATAGCGGGAGTCAAGAGACCCAGTACTTC	CASSLGDSGSQETQYF
TRBV9	-	TRBJ2-3	TRBD1	TGTGCCAGCAGCCCAACCGGGACAGGGGTCACCACAGATACGCAGTATTTT	CASSPTGTGVTTDTQYF